This T cell receptor beta chain was documented in a study of blood T cell repertoires in COVID-19. About the research overall: Material from acute and convalescent COVID-19 was sourced from the United States, Italy and Spain.

J lost 8 bases, V lost 5 bases, and 7 bases had no gene match. CDR1 and CDR2 from the germline V gene are LNHDA and SQIVND (reference sequence). This CDR3 contains 13 residues. Study members were between roughly 18 and 100 years old and lived in some 26 US regions. Cohorts were assigned according to the clinical history that participants reported. Profiled with immunoSEQ multiplex PCR; TCRdb holds only in-frame clones, not every one. The sample yields some 260,000 clones, under 90% seen once. The TCR comes from a young man with acute COVID-19. The V and J genes are TRBV19 and TRBJ1-2; TRBD1 agrees at 8 bases. The specimen sequenced was PBMCs or T cells enriched from blood (not recorded which). The CDR3 is CASSPQDRDGYTF. CDR3 DNA sequence: TGTGCCAGTAGTCCCCAGGACAGGGACGGCTACACCTTC.